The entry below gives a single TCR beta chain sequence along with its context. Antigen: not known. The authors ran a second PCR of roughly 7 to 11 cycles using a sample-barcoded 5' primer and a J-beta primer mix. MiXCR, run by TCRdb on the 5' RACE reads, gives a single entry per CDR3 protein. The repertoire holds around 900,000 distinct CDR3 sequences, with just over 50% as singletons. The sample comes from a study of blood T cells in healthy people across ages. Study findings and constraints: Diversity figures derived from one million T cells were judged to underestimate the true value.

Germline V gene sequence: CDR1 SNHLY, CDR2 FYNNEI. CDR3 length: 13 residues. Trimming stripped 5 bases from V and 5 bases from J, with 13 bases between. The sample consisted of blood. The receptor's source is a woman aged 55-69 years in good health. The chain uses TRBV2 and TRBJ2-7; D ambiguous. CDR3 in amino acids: CASSRWVPNEQYF. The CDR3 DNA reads TGTGCCAGCAGTCGCTGGGTACCTAACGAGCAGTACTTC.